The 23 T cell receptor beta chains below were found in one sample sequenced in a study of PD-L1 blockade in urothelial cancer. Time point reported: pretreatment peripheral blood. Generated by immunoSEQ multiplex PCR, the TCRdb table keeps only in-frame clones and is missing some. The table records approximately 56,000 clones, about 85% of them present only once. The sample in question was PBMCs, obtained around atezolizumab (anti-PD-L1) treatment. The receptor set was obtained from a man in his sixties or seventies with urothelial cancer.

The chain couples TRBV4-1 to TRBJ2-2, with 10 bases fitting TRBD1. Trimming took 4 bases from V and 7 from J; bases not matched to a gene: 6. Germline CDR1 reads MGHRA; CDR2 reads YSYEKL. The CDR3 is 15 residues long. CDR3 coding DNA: TGCGCCAGCAGCCCCGACAGGGGGCCGGTCGGGGAGCTGTTTTTT. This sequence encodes CASSPDRGPVGELFF.

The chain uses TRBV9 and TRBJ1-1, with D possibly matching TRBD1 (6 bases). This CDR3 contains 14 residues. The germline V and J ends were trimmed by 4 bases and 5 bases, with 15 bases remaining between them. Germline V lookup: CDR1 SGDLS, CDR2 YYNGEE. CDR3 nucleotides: TGTGCCAGCAGCCCACTTGGGACAAAGACTGAAGCTTTCTTT. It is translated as CASSPLGTKTEAFF. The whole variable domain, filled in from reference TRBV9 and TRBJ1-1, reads DSGVTQTPKHLITATGQRVTLRCSPRSGDLSVYWYQQSLDQGLQFLIQYYNGEERAKGNILERFSAQQFPDLHSELNLSSLELGDSALYFCASSPLGTKTEAFFGQGTRLTVV.

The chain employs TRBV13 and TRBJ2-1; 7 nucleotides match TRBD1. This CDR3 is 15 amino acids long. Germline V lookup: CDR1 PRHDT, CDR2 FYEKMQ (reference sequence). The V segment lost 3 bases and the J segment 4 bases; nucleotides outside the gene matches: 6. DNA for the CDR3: TGTGCCAGCAGCTTTGCAACAGGGGCTTACAATGAGCAGTTCTTC. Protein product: CASSFATGAYNEQFF.

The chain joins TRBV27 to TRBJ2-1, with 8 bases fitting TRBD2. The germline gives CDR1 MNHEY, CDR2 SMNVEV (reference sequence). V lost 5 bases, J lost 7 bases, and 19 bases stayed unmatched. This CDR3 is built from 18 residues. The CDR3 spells CASSGEYFTGGSRNEQFF. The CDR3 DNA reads TGTGCCAGCAGTGGGGAATACTTTACGGGAGGGAGCCGGAATGAGCAGTTCTTC.

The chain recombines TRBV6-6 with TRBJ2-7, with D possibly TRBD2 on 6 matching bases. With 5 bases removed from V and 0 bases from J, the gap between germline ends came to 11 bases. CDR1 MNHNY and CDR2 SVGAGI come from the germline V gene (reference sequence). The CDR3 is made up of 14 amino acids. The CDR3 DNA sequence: TGTGCCAGCAGTCTTAGCGGCCTCTCCTACGAGCAGTACTTC. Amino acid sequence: CASSLSGLSYEQYF.

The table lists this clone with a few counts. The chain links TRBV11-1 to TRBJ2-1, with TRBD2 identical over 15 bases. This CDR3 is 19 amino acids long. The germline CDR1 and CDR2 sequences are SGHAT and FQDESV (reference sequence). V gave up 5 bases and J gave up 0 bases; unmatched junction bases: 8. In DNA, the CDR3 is TGTGCCAGCAGCGGCTGGGGACTAGCGGGGGGCCCCTCCTACAATGAGCAGTTCTTC. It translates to CASSGWGLAGGPSYNEQFF. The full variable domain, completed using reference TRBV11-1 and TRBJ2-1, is EAEVAQSPRYKITEKSQAVAFWCDPISGHATLYWYRQILGQGPELLVQFQDESVVDDSQLPKDRFSAERLKGVDSTLKIQPAELGDSAMYLCASSGWGLAGGPSYNEQFFGPGTRLTVL.

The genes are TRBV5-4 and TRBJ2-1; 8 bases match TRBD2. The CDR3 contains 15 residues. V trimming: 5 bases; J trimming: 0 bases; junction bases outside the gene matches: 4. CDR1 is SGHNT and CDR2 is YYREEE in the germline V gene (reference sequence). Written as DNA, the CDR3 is TGTGCCAGCAGTCCGGGAGGGAACTCCTACAATGAGCAGTTCTTC. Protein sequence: CASSPGGNSYNEQFF.

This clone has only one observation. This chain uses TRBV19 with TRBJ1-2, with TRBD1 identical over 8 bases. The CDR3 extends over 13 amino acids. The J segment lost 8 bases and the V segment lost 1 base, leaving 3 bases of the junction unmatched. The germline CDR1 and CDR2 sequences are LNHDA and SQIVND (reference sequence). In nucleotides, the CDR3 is TGTGCCAGTAGTATAGTCGGACAGGGCGGCTACACCTTC. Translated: CASSIVGQGGYTF.

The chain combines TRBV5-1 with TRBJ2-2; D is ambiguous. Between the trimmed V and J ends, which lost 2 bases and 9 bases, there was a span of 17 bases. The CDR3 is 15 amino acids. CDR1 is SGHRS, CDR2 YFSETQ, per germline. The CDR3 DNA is TGCGCCAGCAGCTTTTCTGGGCCCCCGGCCCGGGAGCTGTTTTTT. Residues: CASSFSGPPARELFF.

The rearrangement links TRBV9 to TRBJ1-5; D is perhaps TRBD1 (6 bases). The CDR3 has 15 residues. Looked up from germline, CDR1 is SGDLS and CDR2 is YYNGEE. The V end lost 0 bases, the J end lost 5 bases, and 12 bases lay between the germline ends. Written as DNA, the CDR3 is TGTGCCAGCAGCGTAGGAGGGGGTCCCCATCAGCCCCAGCATTTT. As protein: CASSVGGGPHQPQHF.

The CDR3: CASSIGTSGSSGTDTQYF. In DNA form, the CDR3 reads TGTGCCAGCAGTATCGGGACTAGCGGGAGTTCGGGCACAGATACGCAGTATTTT. The chain is built from TRBV27 and TRBJ2-3; TRBD2 aligns across 14 bases. The CDR3 spans 18 residues. Germline CDR1 and CDR2: MNHEY and SMNVEV (reference sequence). Trimming took 5 bases from V and 1 from J; bases not matched to a gene: 8.

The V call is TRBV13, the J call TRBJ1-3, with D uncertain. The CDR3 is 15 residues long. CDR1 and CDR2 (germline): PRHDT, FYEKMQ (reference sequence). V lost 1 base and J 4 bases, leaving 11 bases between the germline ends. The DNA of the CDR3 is TGTGCCAGCAGCTTAGACAGAACGGGGGGAAACACCATATATTTT. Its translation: CASSLDRTGGNTIYF.

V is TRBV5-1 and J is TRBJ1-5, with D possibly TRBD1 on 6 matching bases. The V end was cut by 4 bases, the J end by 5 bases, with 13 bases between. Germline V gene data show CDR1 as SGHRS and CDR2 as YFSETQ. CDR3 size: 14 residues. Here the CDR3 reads CASSRYEGDQPQHF. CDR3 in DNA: TGCGCCAGCAGCCGATATGAGGGGGATCAGCCCCAGCATTTT.

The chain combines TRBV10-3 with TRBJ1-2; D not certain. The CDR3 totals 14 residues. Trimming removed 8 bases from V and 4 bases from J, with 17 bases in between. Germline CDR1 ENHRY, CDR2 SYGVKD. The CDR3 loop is CAIGEGIVGYGYTF. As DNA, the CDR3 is TGTGCCATCGGGGAGGGAATCGTAGGCTATGGCTACACCTTC.

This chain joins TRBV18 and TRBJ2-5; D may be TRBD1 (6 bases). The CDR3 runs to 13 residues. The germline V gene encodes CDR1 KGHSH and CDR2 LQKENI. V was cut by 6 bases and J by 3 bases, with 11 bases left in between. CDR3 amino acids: CASSRSGEETQYF. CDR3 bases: TGTGCCAGCTCTCGCTCAGGGGAAGAGACCCAGTACTTC. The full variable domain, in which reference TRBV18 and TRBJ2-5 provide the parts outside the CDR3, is NAGVMQNPRHLVRRRGQEARLRCSPMKGHSHVYWYRQLPEEGLKFMVYLQKENIIDESGMPKERFSAEFPKEGPSILRIQQVVRGDSAAYFCASSRSGEETQYFGPGTRLLVL.

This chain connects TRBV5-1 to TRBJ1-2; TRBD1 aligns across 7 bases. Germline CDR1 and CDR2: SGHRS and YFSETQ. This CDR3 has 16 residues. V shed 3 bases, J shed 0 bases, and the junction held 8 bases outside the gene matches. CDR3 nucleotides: TGCGCCAGCAGCTGGGGACAGCCGAGAGCTAACTATGGCTACACCTTC. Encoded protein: CASSWGQPRANYGYTF. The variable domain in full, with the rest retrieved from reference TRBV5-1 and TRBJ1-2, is KAGVTQTPRYLIKTRGQQVTLSCSPISGHRSVSWYQQTPGQGLQFLFEYFSETQRNKGNFPGRFSGRQFSNSRSEMNVSTLELGDSALYLCASSWGQPRANYGYTFGSGTRLTVV.

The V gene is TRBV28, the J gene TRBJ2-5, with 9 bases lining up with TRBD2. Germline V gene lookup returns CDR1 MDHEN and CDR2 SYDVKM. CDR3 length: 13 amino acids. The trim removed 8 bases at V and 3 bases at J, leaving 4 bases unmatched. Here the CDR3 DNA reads TGTGCCAGCTTTAGCGGGAGTAAAGAGACCCAGTACTTC. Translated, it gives CASFSGSKETQYF.

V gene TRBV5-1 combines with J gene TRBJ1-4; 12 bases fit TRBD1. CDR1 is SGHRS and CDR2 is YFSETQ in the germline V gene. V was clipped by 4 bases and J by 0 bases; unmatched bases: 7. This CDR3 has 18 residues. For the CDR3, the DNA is TGCGCCAGCAGCACGGGACAGGGGGCGGTGACAACTAATGAAAAACTGTTTTTT. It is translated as CASSTGQGAVTTNEKLFF.

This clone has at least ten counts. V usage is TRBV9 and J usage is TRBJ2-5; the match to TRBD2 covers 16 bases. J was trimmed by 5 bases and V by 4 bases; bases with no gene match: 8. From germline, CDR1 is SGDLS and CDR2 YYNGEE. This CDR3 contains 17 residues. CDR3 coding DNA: TGTGCCAGCAGCTCGGGACTAGCGGGAGGGCCGGGGGAGACCCAGTACTTC. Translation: CASSSGLAGGPGETQYF.

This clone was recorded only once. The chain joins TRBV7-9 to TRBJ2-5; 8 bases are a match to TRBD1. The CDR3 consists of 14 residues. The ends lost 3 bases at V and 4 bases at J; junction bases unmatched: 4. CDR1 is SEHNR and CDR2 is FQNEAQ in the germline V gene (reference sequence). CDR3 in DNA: TGTGCCAGCAGCTTGAGTGACAGGGGAGAGACCCAGTACTTC. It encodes CASSLSDRGETQYF.

Here the CDR3 reads CASSLEGTGYNEQFF. CDR3 DNA sequence: TGTGCCAGCAGCTTAGAAGGAACGGGATACAATGAGCAGTTCTTC. The J gene is TRBJ2-1, the V gene TRBV7-2, with D perhaps TRBD2 (5 bases). With 1 base removed from V and 4 bases from J, the gap between germline ends came to 11 bases. The CDR3 is made up of 15 amino acids. Germline values: CDR1 SGHTA, CDR2 FQGNSA.

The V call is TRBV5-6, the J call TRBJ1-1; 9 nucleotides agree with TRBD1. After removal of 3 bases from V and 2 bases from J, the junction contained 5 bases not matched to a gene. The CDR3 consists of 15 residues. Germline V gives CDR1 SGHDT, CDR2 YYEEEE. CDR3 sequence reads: CASSSRQGVNTEAFF. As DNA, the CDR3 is TGTGCCAGCAGCTCGCGACAGGGGGTAAACACTGAAGCTTTCTTT.

CDR3 loop: CASSEKPRGQTAKNIQYF. The DNA of the CDR3 is TGTGCCAGCAGTGAAAAGCCGCGAGGACAGACAGCCAAAAACATTCAGTACTTC. The gene calls are TRBV6-1 and TRBJ2-4, with a possible D match to TRBD1 (6 bases). Trimming left V 2 bases short and J 0 bases short, with 17 bases between. CDR3 length equals 18 residues. The germline V gene has CDR1 MNHNS and CDR2 SASEGT.